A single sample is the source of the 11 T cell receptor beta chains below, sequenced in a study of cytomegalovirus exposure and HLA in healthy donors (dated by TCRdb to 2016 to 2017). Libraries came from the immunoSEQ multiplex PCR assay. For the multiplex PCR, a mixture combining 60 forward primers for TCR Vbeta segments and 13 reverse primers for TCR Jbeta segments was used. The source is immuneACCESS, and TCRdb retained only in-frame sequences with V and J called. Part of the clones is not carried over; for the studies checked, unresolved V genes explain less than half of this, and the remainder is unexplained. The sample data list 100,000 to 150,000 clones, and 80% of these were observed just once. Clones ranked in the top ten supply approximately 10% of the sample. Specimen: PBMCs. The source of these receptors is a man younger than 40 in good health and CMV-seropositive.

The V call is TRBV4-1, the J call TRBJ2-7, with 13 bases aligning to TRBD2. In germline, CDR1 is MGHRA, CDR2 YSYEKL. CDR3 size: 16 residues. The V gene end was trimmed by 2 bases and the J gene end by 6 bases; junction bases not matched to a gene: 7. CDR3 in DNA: TGCGCCAGCAGCCAAACTAGCGGGGGGGCTCTCGGCGAGCAGTACTTC. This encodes CASSQTSGGALGEQYF.

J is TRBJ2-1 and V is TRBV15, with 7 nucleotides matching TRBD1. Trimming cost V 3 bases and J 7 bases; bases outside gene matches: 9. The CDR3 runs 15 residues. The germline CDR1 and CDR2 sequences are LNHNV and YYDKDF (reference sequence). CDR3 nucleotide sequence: TGTGCCACCAGCAGGGATGGGACAGCCTTAAATGAGCAGTTCTTC. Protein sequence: CATSRDGTALNEQFF. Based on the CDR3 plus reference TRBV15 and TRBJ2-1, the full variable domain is DAMVIQNPRYQVTQFGKPVTLSCSQTLNHNVMYWYQQKSSQAPKLLFHYYDKDFNNEADTPDNFQSRRPNTSFCFLDIRSPGLGDTAMYLCATSRDGTALNEQFFGPGTRLTVL.

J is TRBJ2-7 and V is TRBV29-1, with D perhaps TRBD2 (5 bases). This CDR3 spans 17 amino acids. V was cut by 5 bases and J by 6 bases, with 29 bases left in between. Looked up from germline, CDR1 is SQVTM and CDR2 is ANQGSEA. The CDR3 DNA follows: TGCAGCGTTATTACCTCACCTTACGAGGGAACCCTCGGCGAGCAGTACTTC. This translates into CSVITSPYEGTLGEQYF.

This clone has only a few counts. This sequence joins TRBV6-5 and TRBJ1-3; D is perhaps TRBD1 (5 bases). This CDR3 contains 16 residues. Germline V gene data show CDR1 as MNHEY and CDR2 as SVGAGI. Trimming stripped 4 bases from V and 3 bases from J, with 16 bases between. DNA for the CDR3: TGTGCCAGCAGTTTATGGGCGGGGGTCGGTGGAAACACCATATATTTT. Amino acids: CASSLWAGVGGNTIYF.

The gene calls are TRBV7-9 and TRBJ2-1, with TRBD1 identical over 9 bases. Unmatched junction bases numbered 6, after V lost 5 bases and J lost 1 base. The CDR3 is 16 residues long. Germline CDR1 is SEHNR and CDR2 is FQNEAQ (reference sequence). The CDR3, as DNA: TGTGCCAGCAGCCTAAGGGGACAGGGATCCTACAATGAGCAGTTCTTC. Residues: CASSLRGQGSYNEQFF.

CDR3: CAISESGARGRVGYTF. The CDR3 nucleotides read TGTGCCATCAGTGAGTCTGGGGCCAGGGGGCGCGTTGGCTACACCTTC. The rearrangement uses TRBV10-3 and TRBJ1-2, with 8 bases matching TRBD1. The V and J ends lost 0 bases and 7 bases, in that order; junction bases with no gene match: 10. The CDR3 is made up of 16 amino acids. Germline values: CDR1 ENHRY, CDR2 SYGVKD.

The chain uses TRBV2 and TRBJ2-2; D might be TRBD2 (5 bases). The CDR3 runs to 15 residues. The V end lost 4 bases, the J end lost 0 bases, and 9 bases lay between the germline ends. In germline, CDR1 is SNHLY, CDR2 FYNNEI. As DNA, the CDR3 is TGTGCCAGCAGTGTTCTAGCAGCGAACACCGGGGAGCTGTTTTTT. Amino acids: CASSVLAANTGELFF.

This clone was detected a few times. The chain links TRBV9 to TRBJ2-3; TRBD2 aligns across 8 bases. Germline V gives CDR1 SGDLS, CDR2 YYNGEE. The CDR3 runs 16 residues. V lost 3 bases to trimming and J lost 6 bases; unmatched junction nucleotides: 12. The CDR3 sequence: CASSGEAGGPLDTQYF. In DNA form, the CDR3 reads TGTGCCAGCAGCGGCGAGGCGGGGGGCCCTTTGGATACGCAGTATTTT.

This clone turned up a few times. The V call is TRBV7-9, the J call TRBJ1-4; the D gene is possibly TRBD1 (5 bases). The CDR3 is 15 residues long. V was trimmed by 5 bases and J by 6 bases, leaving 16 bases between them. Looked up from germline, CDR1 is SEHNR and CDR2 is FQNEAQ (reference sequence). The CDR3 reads CASSQGAGMDEKLFF. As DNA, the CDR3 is TGTGCCAGCAGCCAAGGCGCAGGGATGGATGAAAAACTGTTTTTT.

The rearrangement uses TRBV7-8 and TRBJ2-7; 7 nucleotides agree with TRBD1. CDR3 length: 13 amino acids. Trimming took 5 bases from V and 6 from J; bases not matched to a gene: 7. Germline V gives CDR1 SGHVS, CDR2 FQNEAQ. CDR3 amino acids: CASSNRGSREQYF. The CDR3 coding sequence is TGTGCCAGCAGCAACAGGGGCAGTCGCGAGCAGTACTTC.

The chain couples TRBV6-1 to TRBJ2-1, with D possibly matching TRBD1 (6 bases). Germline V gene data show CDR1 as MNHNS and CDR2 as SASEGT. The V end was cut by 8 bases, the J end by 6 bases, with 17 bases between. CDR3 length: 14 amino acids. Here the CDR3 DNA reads TGTGCCAGCGGGGGCCGGGACACTCGCAATGAGCAGTTCTTC. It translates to CASGGRDTRNEQFF.